Described below is a single T cell receptor (beta chain) sequence and its context. Antigen: not known. The V end lost 4 bases, the J end lost 7 bases, and 15 bases lay between the germline ends. The CDR3 has 13 amino acids. Germline V lookup: CDR1 SGHDT, CDR2 YYEEEE. The table came from immunoSEQ multiplex PCR; TCRdb's copy has only in-frame clones and leaves some out. The profile shows about 2,500,000 clones, approximately 94% of them singletons. The entry originates in a study of shared clonotypes between healthy human individuals. Study-level points and caveats: Sharing across four donors was seen in 4% to 6.5% of naive CD4 clonotypes.

V is TRBV5-6 and J is TRBJ2-7; D unresolved. The sequencing sample was made of naive CD4+ T cells sorted from blood. The subset: CD45RA+ positively selected. The source is a man between 18 and 29 years old in good health. CDR3 region: CASSRTGFVEQYF. The DNA of the CDR3 is TGTGCCAGCAGCAGGACGGGTTTTGTAGAGCAGTACTTC. The full variable domain, with the rest looked up from reference TRBV5-6 and TRBJ2-7, is DAGVTQSPTHLIKTRGQQVTLRCSPKSGHDTVSWYQQALGQGPQFIFQYYEEEERQRGNFPDRFSGHQFPNYSSELNVNALLLGDSALYLCASSRTGFVEQYFGPGTRLTVT.